The 3 T cell receptor beta chains below all came from one sample that was sequenced in a study of Graves' ophthalmopathy and Graves' hyperthyroidism. RNA transcripts were the template, and TCR beta CDR3 regions were amplified from them. An initial RT-PCR round employing HTBI primers preceded a second-round multiplex PCR. TCRdb ran MiXCR on the multiplex PCR reads and lists one entry per CDR3 protein. Here the sample spans a few hundred thousand distinct CDR3 sequences, approximately 16% being singletons. Sequencing was done on a sample of peripheral blood. The receptors come from a woman in her late teens or twenties with Graves' ophthalmopathy.

This clonotype showed up many times. The chain links TRBV20-1 to TRBJ1-6; 11 bases align to TRBD1. Trimming cost V 5 bases and J 11 bases; bases outside gene matches: 11. Germline values: CDR1 DFQATT, CDR2 SNEGSKA (reference sequence). The CDR3 contains 15 residues. This chain's CDR3 is CSAPGPGQGDTPLHF. The DNA of the CDR3 is TGCAGTGCTCCTGGCCCGGGACAGGGGGATACACCCCTCCACTTT.

This clonotype was observed at least ten times. The J gene is TRBJ2-5, the V gene TRBV20-1; D may be TRBD2 (5 bases). Germline CDR1 is DFQATT and CDR2 is SNEGSKA (reference sequence). Trimming left V 5 bases short and J 5 bases short, with 15 bases between. CDR3 size: 13 residues. The CDR3 loop is CSAFVEGHETQYF. The CDR3 DNA reads TGCAGTGCTTTCGTAGAGGGCCATGAGACCCAGTACTTC.

This clonotype appeared a few times. CDR3 region: CASTGQGGYEQYF. The CDR3 nucleotides are TGTGCCAGCACGGGACAGGGAGGTTACGAGCAGTACTTC. The chain employs TRBV28 and TRBJ2-7, with 9 bases matching TRBD1. The germline V gene encodes CDR1 MDHEN and CDR2 SYDVKM. The CDR3 totals 13 residues. Losses at the gene ends were 7 bases for V and 4 bases for J; bases not matched to a gene: 5.